This T cell receptor beta chain was observed in a study of cytomegalovirus exposure and HLA in healthy donors (dated by TCRdb to the late 2010s). Background on the whole study: An earlier analysis of a few hundred of the donors reported approximately 300 Gb of sequence data and 100 million to 120 million unique TCR beta sequences obtained from roughly 170 million T cells. On average, roughly 250,000 unique TCR beta nucleotide sequences were sequenced per donor among about 400 genotyped donors of the cohort, with 15% to 20% of those sequences being non-productive. Rather than drawing on any new phenotypic data, the later analysis identified candidate immune exposures from TCR beta sequences and the way those sequences occurred across donors. A later analysis re-analyzed previously published TCR beta repertoires from roughly 690 donors and added high-resolution HLA genotyping to study TCR occurrence patterns. The study was designed to test whether signatures of past pathogen exposure could be identified by cataloging public T cell receptors. The study combined high-throughput TCR immunosequencing, statistical association of individual TCRs with disease status, and machine learning to predict cytomegalovirus infection status. A separate validation cohort of over 95 different subjects was used in addition to the 666-subject first cohort. A handful of DR-DQ haplotypes were handled as single units for association and clustering because linkage in the cohort was strong. Every discovery cohort repertoire had been produced on one sequencing platform. A later genetic analysis used genome-wide SNP genotypes for about 65% of the roughly 700 donors, treating that subset as a discovery cohort. The study profiled the T cell repertoires of 666 subjects by immunosequencing and related them to cytomegalovirus serostatus. Alongside the repertoire data, information on donor age, sex, ethnicity and CMV serostatus was compiled. An early release covering just under 650 HLA-typed donors comprised around 300 gigabases of sequencing data and about 90 million unique TCR sequences. The number of donors typed differed by locus, with 629-630 for A, B, C, DRB1 and DQB1, around 520 for DQA1, some 570 for DPA1, and roughly 450 for DPB1. An earlier analysis of around 640 of the donors used high-throughput TCR beta sequencing to judge whether each TCR beta V gene segment behaved as functional or pseudogenic. HLA typing covered class I and class II loci at four-digit resolution. Among the roughly 390 genotyped donors, approximately 77% belonged to the genetic ancestry cluster associated with self-reported Caucasian donors. The paper's findings and limits, for the study overall: A later genetic analysis associated a missense DCLRE1C variant with V-gene and J-gene trimming of TCR beta chains, and an independent cohort replicated the association. Only TCR beta chains were sequenced in this cohort, and the absence of alpha or paired-chain data limited detectable features. At a false discovery rate of 0.05, a later analysis linked some 17,000 TCR beta sequences to specific HLA alleles. Most TCR sequences were seen in very few donors, while some public TCRs were found in many individuals. Compared with the approximately 670-donor mean, donors in an Asian-associated ancestry cluster had fewer N-insertions in productive TCRs, according to a later genetic analysis. A later analysis found that most CMV-associated TCR beta chains appeared HLA-restricted, with HLA associations seemingly driven largely by CMV exposure. Presence/absence analyses assumed roughly uniform sequencing depth across donors, an assumption that may not hold. In an earlier analysis of some 500 of the donors, most TCR beta V segments appeared in productive rearrangements about 90% or about 30% of the time, broadly matching IMGT annotations. Several of the top co-occurrence clusters appeared to be linked to parvovirus B19, influenza, CMV and Epstein-Barr virus, according to a later analysis. Assigning TCR associations to individual alleles was difficult when HLA alleles, especially DR and DQ, strongly co-occurred. A further reported finding was that TCR beta sequences accurately predicted the HLA-A and HLA-B alleles for most subjects in the first cohort. The authors suggested that the approach could potentially be generalized to other disease states and immunological phenotypes. A later analysis found that HLA-associated TCR beta chains were more clonally expanded and had lower generation probabilities than equally common non-associated chains. Because HLA typing was unavailable for some donors at each locus, only the typed subset was used in association tests. The study gave a list of 150 to 200 TCR beta chains associated with cytomegalovirus. Because counts were too low, some 16 rarely observed V segments, including chromosome 9 orphons, were excluded from the earlier analysis of around 640 of the donors. A cluster of highly shared sequence variants was judged likely to represent a technical artifact of the sequencing pipeline. Correlated functional status among segregating V segments might be attributable to linkage disequilibrium, but an unknown experimental factor could not be ruled out. Cytomegalovirus status was reported to be diagnosed by the classifier with high specificity and sensitivity in both the original and validation cohorts. The only immune exposure information available for the cohort was CMV serostatus. The 87-base-pair reads could not distinguish some IMGT-functional V segments, including TRBV6-2 and TRBV6-3, so those segments were excluded. In vitro tests confirmed that a few of the cytomegalovirus-associated TCR beta chains recognize cytomegalovirus antigens. According to a later analysis, TCR association rates differed among HLA loci, with DRB1 alleles showing the most associated TCRs and HLA-C alleles showing the fewest.

In the case of this clone: The clone's antigen remains unknown. No base quality values were provided; no much bigger clone lies one nucleotide off.

From cysteine to phenylalanine, the CDR3 is 14 amino acids long. CDR3 DNA is the only sequence kept; it has 42 bases, read in frame from the first base. Via the germline V gene (reference sequence), CDR1 is SEHNR and CDR2 FQNEAQ. V has 5 bases trimmed and J has 4 bases trimmed; junction bases matching no gene number 3. Library generation was performed with the immunoSEQ multiplex PCR assay. The multiplex PCR relied on a mix of 60 forward primers for TCR Vbeta segments and 13 reverse primers for TCR Jbeta segments. The CDR3 region of rearranged TCR beta genes was amplified from genomic DNA by a multiplex PCR assay. The Illumina HiSeq System was used to sequence the amplified TCR beta libraries as 87-base-pair reads. The original pipeline was this. A later analysis counted approximately 74 million unique TCR beta chains across the roughly 700 repertoires, and 9 million to 14 million of these chains were shared by at least two donors. Raw reads were error-corrected and collapsed into unique sequences by a nearest-neighbor algorithm in which closely related sequences were merged to remove PCR and sequencing errors. To assign V, D and J gene segments, CDR3 sequences were aligned to IMGT reference sequences. For a sequence to be retained, a match of at least six nucleotides was required to both a V gene segment and a J gene segment. A rearrangement counted as productive if the CDR3 had no stop codons and remained in frame with V and J, and every other rearrangement counted as non-productive. Following IMGT convention, CDR3 was defined as the stretch from the second conserved V-encoded cysteine up to the conserved J-encoded phenylalanine. The earlier analysis of 587 of the donors excluded sequences that lacked an unambiguous match to a single V gene segment. An earlier analysis of 587 of the donors called V segments functional above 56.7% productive rearrangements and segregating when the between-donor standard deviation exceeded 5%. A statistical classification framework was built for diagnosing cytomegalovirus status from the catalog of TCR beta chain sequences. A later analysis assigned V and J genes by comparing TCR nucleotide sequences with IMGT/GENE-DB human TR gene sequences. The TCRdist pipeline was used in a later analysis to assign CDR3 sequences and most-parsimonious VDJ recombination scenarios. In a later analysis, every TCR beta chain was defined by the combination of its CDR3 amino acid sequence and its V-gene family, and reads without a unique V-gene family were dropped. To address suspected cross-contamination and a sequencing artifact, a later analysis removed around 590 highly shared, low-generation-probability nucleotide sequences. For each public chain, a later analysis derived a clonal expansion index from normalized ranks of inferred template counts within each repertoire. In a later analysis, generation probabilities were computed using a VDJ recombination model fitted to out-of-frame rearrangements, and the results were checked against IGoR. Hypergeometric tests were used in a later analysis to score TCR-TCR, TCR-HLA and TCR-CMV co-occurrence, with a repertoire-size bias correction applied to the TCR pairs. To estimate false discovery rates, a later analysis permuted the HLA or CMV assignments 20 times. A later analysis grouped co-occurring TCRs with DBSCAN, adding TCRdist sequence similarity when clustering within HLA-allele-positive subsets. Co-occurrence clustering excluded repertoires with fewer than 30,000 or more than 120,000 public chains, plus five with anomalous nucleotide sharing. The table was pulled from immuneACCESS by TCRdb, which kept in-frame rearrangements only. Such tables lose some clones; where checked, under half of the loss comes from unresolved V genes, and the rest has no known cause. The DNA was the basis for D and trimming; V, J and clone size are from that table. For this sample the table gives 140,000 to 150,000 clones, of which roughly 79% were detected only once. Roughly 6.3% of the sample comes from the top ten.

The cohort comprised under 700 healthy bone marrow donors. Cohort members were all nominally healthy when sampled, although unrecorded immune exposures were likely present. The donor tested CMV seropositive and was one of the 289 seropositive cohort members. A peripheral blood sample was provided by each donor, and peripheral blood mononuclear cells were used for TCR beta sequencing. The Qiagen DNeasy Blood Extraction Kit was used to extract genomic DNA from the blood cell samples. The V and J genes are TRBV7-9 and TRBJ1-3; TRBD1 aligns with 9 central bases. This receptor was taken from a woman aged 35 to 49 in good health and CMV-seropositive. Sample: PBMCs. CDR3 protein: CASSGQGYGNTIYF. The sequenced DNA is TGTGCCAGCAGCGGACAGGGGTACGGAAACACCATATATTTT.